What follows are 29 T cell receptor beta chains derived from one specimen sequenced in a study of vaccination effects on CD4 cells after COVID-19. Assay: immunoSEQ multiplex PCR; the TCRdb copy retains only in-frame clones and omits some. This table holds tens of thousands of clones, 73% found once. These receptors have no identified antigens. Antigen-specific CD4+ T cell clonotypes were called by their expansion after viral peptide-pool culture in ViraFEST. Culture lasted about ten days before CD4+ T cell isolation. Vaccine recipients, nucleocapsid antibody negative, had no prior SARS-CoV-2 infection. Here the sequenced sample was CD4+ T cells from PBMCs cultured with SARS-CoV-2 spike peptides, taken before COVID-19 vaccination. The source of these receptors is a human donor who received a COVID-19 vaccine.

This chain connects TRBV11-2 to TRBJ1-3; D remains unclear. The V gene lost 5 bases and the J gene lost 2 bases, with 10 bases spanning the gap. The CDR3 runs to 14 residues. Germline loops: CDR1 SGHAT, CDR2 FQNNGV. The CDR3 nucleotides are TGTGCCAGCAGCGACCGAGTTACTGGAAACACCATATATTTT. As protein: CASSDRVTGNTIYF.

This clone was seen a few times. J is TRBJ2-7 and V is TRBV5-1; 7 nucleotides match TRBD2. CDR1 is SGHRS and CDR2 is YFSETQ in the germline V gene. V gave up 4 bases and J gave up 2 bases; unmatched junction bases: 12. The CDR3 is 16 residues long. The CDR3: CASSLVGGSLPYEQYF. As DNA, the CDR3 is TGCGCCAGCAGCCTGGTGGGGGGGTCTCTTCCCTACGAGCAGTACTTC. The full variable domain, with the rest looked up from reference TRBV5-1 and TRBJ2-7, is KAGVTQTPRYLIKTRGQQVTLSCSPISGHRSVSWYQQTPGQGLQFLFEYFSETQRNKGNFPGRFSGRQFSNSRSEMNVSTLELGDSALYLCASSLVGGSLPYEQYFGPGTRLTVT.

J is TRBJ1-1 and V is TRBV6-5; TRBD1 might be the D (6 bases). Germline CDR1 and CDR2: MNHEY and SVGAGI. There are 14 residues in the CDR3. V lost 6 bases, J lost 2 bases, and 13 bases lay in between. The CDR3 loop reads CASRPGQRNTEAFF. The DNA for the CDR3 is TGTGCCAGCAGACCAGGACAGAGAAACACTGAAGCTTTCTTT.

This chain joins TRBV15 and TRBJ1-1; D is unclear. The V gene's germline CDR1 is LNHNV and CDR2 YYDKDF (reference sequence). The V end lost 5 bases, the J end lost 3 bases, and 10 bases lay between the germline ends. The CDR3 has 13 residues. The CDR3 protein is CATSQMVDTEAFF. The CDR3 bases are TGTGCCACCAGCCAGATGGTGGACACTGAAGCTTTCTTT.

This chain uses TRBV5-4 with TRBJ2-6, with D tentatively TRBD2 (6 bases). Trimming took 4 bases from V and 3 from J, leaving 11 bases between them. This CDR3 spans 15 amino acids. The germline CDR1 and CDR2 sequences are SGHNT and YYREEE (reference sequence). In nucleotides, the CDR3 is TGTGCCAGCAGCCAGGAGGGGAGTGGGGCCAACGTCCTGACTTTC. Its translation is CASSQEGSGANVLTF. Complete variable domain (other parts from reference TRBV5-4 and TRBJ2-6): ETGVTQSPTHLIKTRGQQVTLRCSSQSGHNTVSWYQQALGQGPQFIFQYYREEENGRGNFPPRFSGLQFPNYSSELNVNALELDDSALYLCASSQEGSGANVLTFGAGSRLTVL.

This sequence joins TRBV10-3 and TRBJ1-4, with 9 bases that match TRBD1. The CDR3 is 15 amino acids. Looked up from germline, CDR1 is ENHRY and CDR2 is SYGVKD. Trimming cost V 3 bases and J 6 bases; bases outside gene matches: 5. This CDR3 is CAISESQGAHEKLFF. As DNA, the CDR3 is TGTGCCATCAGTGAATCACAGGGGGCGCATGAAAAACTGTTTTTT.

The rearrangement joins TRBV14 to TRBJ2-2; TRBD2 might be the D (7 bases). Germline CDR1 SGHDN, CDR2 FVKESK. This CDR3 region has 15 residues. V lost 4 bases and J lost 5, with 14 bases in between. The CDR3 loop is CASSPWGGVTGELFF. In nucleotides, the CDR3 is TGTGCCAGCAGCCCCTGGGGGGGCGTTACCGGGGAGCTGTTTTTT. Using reference TRBV14 and TRBJ2-2 for the parts outside the CDR3, the full variable domain is EAGVTQFPSHSVIEKGQTVTLRCDPISGHDNLYWYRRVMGKEIKFLLHFVKESKQDESGMPNNRFLAERTGGTYSTLKVQPAELEDSGVYFCASSPWGGVTGELFFGEGSRLTVL.

The gene calls are TRBV6-5 and TRBJ1-1; the D is unclear. Between the trimmed V and J ends, which lost 3 bases and 4 bases, there was a span of 18 bases. The CDR3 has 16 amino acids. Germline CDR1 is MNHEY and CDR2 is SVGAGI. The CDR3 DNA reads as TGTGCCAGCAGTTATCGGTCCTCTCAAGGGAGCACTGAAGCTTTCTTT. Amino acids: CASSYRSSQGSTEAFF.

The chain joins TRBV19 to TRBJ1-4; maybe TRBD1 (5 bases). V was clipped by 3 bases and J by 7 bases, with 15 bases between them. Germline V gives CDR1 LNHDA, CDR2 SQIVND (reference sequence). This CDR3 has 15 residues. This CDR3 reads CASSIWVGPAEKLFF. CDR3 DNA sequence: TGTGCCAGTAGTATTTGGGTGGGGCCCGCTGAAAAACTGTTTTTT.

The chain carries TRBV5-1 and TRBJ2-3; D is uncertain. Trimming removed 4 bases from V and 0 bases from J, with 12 bases in between. Germline loops: CDR1 SGHRS, CDR2 YFSETQ. The CDR3 has 15 residues. CDR3: CASSRDGSSTDTQYF. As DNA, the CDR3 is TGCGCCAGCAGCCGTGACGGTTCTAGCACAGATACGCAGTATTTT.

By proportion, this clone is medium-sized. J is TRBJ2-7 and V is TRBV7-2; 11 nucleotides align to TRBD2. CDR3 length: 14 amino acids. Germline-derived CDR1 and CDR2 are SGHTA and FQGNSA. With V trimmed by 4 bases and J by 5 bases, 4 bases remained unmatched. The CDR3 protein is CASSYSGRAHEQYF. The CDR3 nucleotides read TGTGCCAGCAGCTATAGCGGGAGGGCCCACGAGCAGTACTTC.

This chain connects TRBV11-2 to TRBJ1-2; a weak D match, TRBD1 (6 bases). The CDR3 sequence is 17 residues long. Germline assignment: CDR1 SGHAT and CDR2 FQNNGV. Between the trimmed V and J ends, which lost 4 bases and 1 base, there was a span of 19 bases. CDR3 sequence: CASSSPRGRKDNYGYTF. Here the CDR3 DNA reads TGTGCCAGCAGCTCCCCCAGGGGCAGGAAGGATAACTATGGCTACACCTTC.

This sequence joins TRBV7-2 and TRBJ1-1, with D possibly matching TRBD1 (6 bases). The CDR3 is 14 amino acids. CDR1 and CDR2 (germline): SGHTA, FQGNSA. V lost 2 bases and J lost 5, with 12 bases in between. The CDR3 sequence: CASSLSGGLTEAFF. DNA of the CDR3: TGTGCCAGCAGCTTATCGGGGGGCCTGACTGAAGCTTTCTTT.

Written as DNA, the CDR3 is TGTGCCAGCCATAGGACCGGGCTCACTGAAGCTTTCTTT. It codes for CASHRTGLTEAFF. This chain links TRBV6-5 with TRBJ1-1; D call uncertain. Germline CDR1 MNHEY, CDR2 SVGAGI. With 8 bases removed from V and 4 bases from J, the gap between germline ends came to 14 bases. The CDR3 is 13 residues long.

This chain uses TRBV5-1 with TRBJ2-3; D may be TRBD1 or TRBD2 (5 bases each). CDR1 SGHRS and CDR2 YFSETQ come from the germline V gene. Trimming pared 5 bases from V and 2 bases from J, leaving 15 bases between. This CDR3 has 15 residues. CDR3 region: CASRVDGATTDTQYF. In DNA form, the CDR3 reads TGCGCCAGCAGGGTTGACGGGGCAACCACAGATACGCAGTATTTT. The full variable domain, its missing parts supplied by reference TRBV5-1 and TRBJ2-3, is KAGVTQTPRYLIKTRGQQVTLSCSPISGHRSVSWYQQTPGQGLQFLFEYFSETQRNKGNFPGRFSGRQFSNSRSEMNVSTLELGDSALYLCASRVDGATTDTQYFGPGTRLTVL.

Here the CDR3 reads CASSPGVGRTEAFF. CDR3 in DNA: TGTGCCAGCTCACCAGGGGTGGGGAGGACTGAAGCTTTCTTT. The chain is built from TRBV18 and TRBJ1-1; no firm D call. The V and J ends lost 2 bases and 5 bases respectively, with 12 bases between them. Germline CDR1 reads KGHSH; CDR2 reads LQKENI. CDR3 length: 14 residues.

This sequence joins TRBV6-1 and TRBJ1-1, with D uncertain. Germline CDR1 reads MNHNS; CDR2 reads SASEGT. The CDR3 runs 14 residues. V lost 1 base to trimming and J lost 2 bases, with 8 bases between them. The CDR3 reads CASSEVWGNTEAFF. The CDR3 DNA is TGTGCCAGCAGTGAAGTCTGGGGAAACACTGAAGCTTTCTTT.

This clone was recorded only once. The CDR3 coding sequence is TGTGCCAGCAGTCCGAGACACCGTGGGGGAGATACGCAGTATTTT. This encodes CASSPRHRGGDTQYF. The chain combines TRBV6-5 with TRBJ2-3; possibly TRBD1 or TRBD2 for D (5 bases each). The CDR3 totals 15 residues. CDR1 and CDR2 from the germline V gene are MNHEY and SVGAGI. The ends were cut back, 5 bases at V and 5 bases at J, with 17 bases in the middle.

This chain uses TRBV27 with TRBJ1-2; D is undetermined. Germline V gene sequence: CDR1 MNHEY, CDR2 SMNVEV (reference sequence). Trimming left V 5 bases short and J 1 base short, with 14 bases between. CDR3 length: 15 residues. The chain's CDR3 is CASSPLQAVNYGYTF. The CDR3 DNA reads as TGTGCCAGCAGTCCCCTTCAGGCGGTTAACTATGGCTACACCTTC.

This clone was observed a single time. The V and J genes are TRBV30 and TRBJ1-2, with TRBD1 matching over 8 bases. The CDR3 runs 13 residues. Germline loops: CDR1 GTSNPN, CDR2 SVGIG (reference sequence). V lost 2 bases to trimming and J lost 8 bases; unmatched junction nucleotides: 7. DNA for the CDR3: TGTGCCTGGAGTAGGGACAGGCCTCGGGGCTACACCTTC. It encodes CAWSRDRPRGYTF.

In the case of this clone: The sample carries other DNA sequences with the same CDR3. This chain links TRBV6-5 with TRBJ2-7; TRBD1 matches at 9 bases. The trim removed 5 bases at V and 3 bases at J, leaving 5 bases unmatched. CDR3 size: 14 residues. CDR1 and CDR2 (germline): MNHEY, SVGAGI. CDR3 DNA: TGTGCCAGCAGTCCCGGGACAGGGCGCTACGAGCAGTACTTC. It yields the protein CASSPGTGRYEQYF.

The V call is TRBV3-1 (or the pseudogene TRBV3-2), the J call TRBJ2-2, with 11 bases that match TRBD1. V lost 8 bases and J lost 3; bases outside the gene matches: 8. The CDR3 has 16 amino acids. Germline lookup yields CDR1 LGHDT and CDR2 YNNKEL (reference sequence). The DNA of the CDR3 is TGTGCCAGCGCAGGGGACAGGGGGTTGGACACCGGGGAGCTGTTTTTT. Protein sequence: CASAGDRGLDTGELFF.

The V and J genes are TRBV3-1 (or the pseudogene TRBV3-2) and TRBJ2-3; D unclear. The CDR3 is 11 residues long. CDR1 and CDR2 (germline): LGHDT, YNNKEL (reference sequence). Trimming shortened V by 3 bases and J by 3 bases, and 1 base separated the two germline ends. The CDR3 bases are TGTGCCAGCAGCCAGACAGATACGCAGTATTTT. Translated: CASSQTDTQYF.

The rearrangement joins TRBV9 to TRBJ1-5; 7 bases map to TRBD1. Germline trimming cut 0 bases from V and 2 bases from J; bases unmatched to any gene: 2. Germline-derived CDR1 and CDR2 are SGDLS and YYNGEE. The CDR3 extends over 15 amino acids. This CDR3 is CASSVGQGRNQPQHF. The CDR3 coding sequence is TGTGCCAGCAGCGTAGGACAGGGACGCAATCAGCCCCAGCATTTT.

V and J are TRBV12-5 and TRBJ1-1; tentatively, D is TRBD1 (6 bases). CDR3 length: 13 amino acids. The germline V and J ends were trimmed by 5 bases and 7 bases, with 14 bases remaining between them. Germline V CDR1 and CDR2: LGHNT, FRNRAP. The CDR3 sequence is CASGTAGGHEAFF. The CDR3 region has the DNA TGTGCTAGTGGTACCGCGGGGGGGCATGAAGCTTTCTTT.

The chain employs TRBV29-1 and TRBJ1-1; D possibly corresponds to TRBD1 (5 bases). The germline V gene has CDR1 SQVTM and CDR2 ANQGSEA. The CDR3 extends over 12 amino acids. V gave up 6 bases and J gave up 3 bases, with 11 bases separating them. The CDR3 DNA is TGCAGCGTAGATCCCAGGGACACTGAAGCTTTCTTT. Its translation is CSVDPRDTEAFF.

CDR3 coding DNA: TGTGCCAGCAGTGACTCGGGGCTAATTTCGGGAGAGCAGTACTTC. Protein product: CASSDSGLISGEQYF. The V call is TRBV2, the J call TRBJ2-7; tentatively, D is TRBD1 or TRBD2 (5 bases each). The CDR3 is 15 amino acids. Per the germline V gene, CDR1 is SNHLY and CDR2 is FYNNEI. V shed 3 bases and J shed 7 bases, with 19 bases lying between them.

This clone was seen only once. A junction end diverges from the germline sequence, so it may reflect a read error. The genes are TRBV25-1 and TRBJ2-7; D perhaps matches TRBD1 (6 bases). The CDR3 totals 10 residues. Germline V CDR1 and CDR2: MGHDK, SYGVNS. The CDR3 sequence: CASSVGGCGF. In DNA, the CDR3 is TGTGCCAGCAGTGTAGGGGGTTGTGGATTC.

The rearrangement uses TRBV7-2 and TRBJ1-1; 10 positions match TRBD1. CDR3 length equals 16 residues. Looked up from germline, CDR1 is SGHTA and CDR2 is FQGNSA. V lost 6 bases, J lost 0 bases, and 7 bases stayed unmatched. The CDR3 DNA reads TGTGCCAGCAGATACGACAGGGGGCCCATGAACACTGAAGCTTTCTTT. Its translation: CASRYDRGPMNTEAFF.